A single sample gave rise to the 30 T cell receptor beta chains below, sequenced in a study of control samples from healthy donors and cancer patients. Profiled with immunoSEQ multiplex PCR; TCRdb holds only in-frame clones, not every one. The repertoire holds around 120,000 clones, 93% seen once, with less than 3.5% in the top ten. Specimen: blood. All receptors derive from a man younger than 40 in good health.

The chain uses TRBV10-1 and TRBJ1-1, with D possibly being TRBD1 (5 bases). V lost 6 bases and J 0 bases, leaving 8 bases between the germline ends. The CDR3 totals 13 residues. Germline CDR1 is WNHNN and CDR2 is SYGVQD (reference sequence). In DNA, the CDR3 is TGCGCCAGCAGGGACAAACTGAACACTGAAGCTTTCTTT. It translates to CASRDKLNTEAFF.

V and J are TRBV4-1 and TRBJ1-5; 7 nucleotides agree with TRBD1. Germline-derived CDR1 and CDR2 are MGHRA and YSYEKL. The CDR3 runs to 14 residues. The trim removed 1 base at V and 5 bases at J, leaving 2 bases unmatched. The CDR3 DNA is TGCGCCAGCAGCCAAGGACAGGGATATCAGCCCCAGCATTTT. Translated, it gives CASSQGQGYQPQHF.

This chain connects TRBV27 to TRBJ2-7; a weak D match, TRBD1 (6 bases). Germline V lookup: CDR1 MNHEY, CDR2 SMNVEV (reference sequence). V lost 6 bases and J lost 5, with 14 bases in between. The CDR3 loop spans 13 amino acids. The CDR3 nucleotides read TGTGCCAGCAGACAAACAGGGACCCACGAGCAGTACGTC. Translated, it gives CASRQTGTHEQYV.

The chain carries TRBV6-5 and TRBJ2-2; D not certain. The germline V gene has CDR1 MNHEY and CDR2 SVGAGI. The V and J ends lost 4 bases and 8 bases respectively, with 8 bases between them. This CDR3 is 12 amino acids long. CDR3 region: CASSSPAGELFF. The CDR3 DNA reads as TGTGCCAGCAGTTCCCCGGCTGGGGAGCTGTTTTTT.

Regarding this clone: Its ends do not fully match the called genes, so a read error is possible. The chain has TRBV19 and TRBJ1-3; D possibly corresponds to TRBD1 (6 bases). This CDR3 is 15 amino acids long. Germline V CDR1 and CDR2: LNHDA, SQIVND (reference sequence). The CDR3 protein is CASSIGTSSGNTVYF. For the CDR3, the DNA is TGTGCCAGTAGTATCGGGACATCTTCTGGAAACACCGTATATTTT.

This chain links TRBV10-1 with TRBJ2-2; D remains ambiguous. The CDR3 spans 12 residues. The germline V gene has CDR1 WNHNN and CDR2 SYGVQD (reference sequence). V dropped 3 bases and J dropped 2 bases, with 1 base sitting between them. This chain's CDR3 is CASSDNTGELFF. The CDR3 DNA follows: TGCGCCAGCAGTGATAACACCGGGGAGCTGTTTTTT.

The rearrangement uses TRBV2 and TRBJ2-3; no definite D call. Germline values: CDR1 SNHLY, CDR2 FYNNEI. CDR3 size: 13 residues. The ends were cut back, 7 bases at V and 2 bases at J, with 10 bases in the middle. The CDR3 is CASKVPNTDTQYF. In DNA form, the CDR3 reads TGTGCCAGCAAAGTCCCTAACACAGATACGCAGTATTTT.

This clone was observed a handful of times. V and J are TRBV15 and TRBJ1-5; tentative D call: TRBD1 (5 bases). Germline values: CDR1 LNHNV, CDR2 YYDKDF (reference sequence). Trimming shortened V by 3 bases and J by 11 bases, and 11 bases separated the two germline ends. The CDR3 extends over 12 amino acids. In DNA, the CDR3 is TGTGCCACCAGCAGGGACATCAGCACCCAGCATTTT. It specifies CATSRDISTQHF.

J is TRBJ1-1 and V is TRBV7-9; no firm D call. The CDR3 is 16 residues long. V dropped 3 bases and J dropped 5 bases, with 19 bases sitting between them. Germline lookup yields CDR1 SEHNR and CDR2 FQNEAQ (reference sequence). CDR3 nucleotide sequence: TGTGCCAGCAGCTTCGAGGTTGTAGTCCCACTGACTGAAGCTTTCTTT. It translates to CASSFEVVVPLTEAFF.

This clone was observed a single time. This chain joins TRBV7-3 and TRBJ2-5, with D possibly being TRBD1 or TRBD2 (5 bases each). The V and J ends lost 5 bases and 5 bases respectively, with 18 bases between them. This CDR3 has 15 amino acids. Germline V gene sequence: CDR1 SGHTA, CDR2 FQGTGA. CDR3 sequence reads: CASSENPGLVETQYF. The CDR3, as DNA: TGTGCCAGCAGCGAAAACCCGGGGCTAGTGGAGACCCAGTACTTC.

Concerning this clone: One end of the junction varies from germline; a read error may be responsible. Here the CDR3 DNA reads TGTGCCAGCACCCTCAGGGGGGGTCTGAACACTGAAGCCTTCTTT. Translated, it gives CASTLRGGLNTEAFF. The chain is built from TRBV6-1 and TRBJ1-1, with 7 bases that match TRBD1. CDR1 is MNHNS and CDR2 is SASEGT in the germline V gene. This CDR3 is built from 15 residues.

This chain connects TRBV19 to TRBJ1-1, with D maybe TRBD1 (5 bases). Looked up from germline, CDR1 is LNHDA and CDR2 is SQIVND (reference sequence). The ends were cut back, 9 bases at V and 5 bases at J, with 13 bases in the middle. This CDR3 has 12 residues. The CDR3 loop is CASSRGGTEAFF. The CDR3 nucleotides are TGTGCCAGCTCTCGGGGGGGGACTGAAGCTTTCTTT.

This chain connects TRBV25-1 to TRBJ2-1, with a tentative D call TRBD2 (6 bases). This CDR3 has 15 amino acids. Germline V CDR1 and CDR2: MGHDK, SYGVNS. V shed 5 bases and J shed 2 bases, with 13 bases lying between them. CDR3 protein: CASSPSAGPYNEQFF. The DNA of the CDR3 is TGTGCCAGCAGTCCCTCAGCGGGCCCCTACAATGAGCAGTTCTTC.

The V gene is TRBV12-3 or TRBV12-4, the J gene TRBJ1-2; D ambiguous. The CDR3 length is 13 residues. Trimming left V 7 bases short and J 3 bases short, with 12 bases between. CDR3 protein: CASTPGLHYGYTF. The CDR3, as DNA: TGTGCCAGCACCCCCGGTCTGCACTATGGCTACACCTTC.

The V call is TRBV13, the J call TRBJ1-2, with TRBD1 matching over 7 bases. Germline V gene data show CDR1 as PRHDT and CDR2 as FYEKMQ (reference sequence). The J segment lost 5 bases and the V segment lost 0 bases, leaving 12 bases of the junction unmatched. The CDR3 length is 17 residues. CDR3 protein: CASSLGSGTGENYGYTF. The DNA for the CDR3 is TGTGCCAGCAGCTTAGGCTCAGGAACAGGGGAAAATTATGGCTACACCTTC.

This clone occurred once. J is TRBJ1-2 and V is TRBV11-2; TRBD1 agrees at 9 bases. The germline V gene has CDR1 SGHAT and CDR2 FQNNGV. V shed 3 bases, J shed 4 bases, and the junction held 3 bases outside the gene matches. This CDR3 has 14 residues. DNA of the CDR3: TGTGCCAGCAGCTTCGGACAGGGGCTCTATGGCTACACCTTC. Its translation is CASSFGQGLYGYTF.

The V gene is TRBV6-6, the J gene TRBJ2-7; D gene unclear. V lost 2 bases to trimming and J lost 3 bases, with 5 bases between them. Germline V CDR1 and CDR2: MNHNY, SVGAGI (reference sequence). This CDR3 has 12 residues. In DNA, the CDR3 is TGTGCCAGCAGTTACGACGGCTACGAGCAGTACTTC. Protein product: CASSYDGYEQYF.

This clone was observed a single time. V usage is TRBV7-9 and J usage is TRBJ1-1; D remains unclear. The germline V and J ends were trimmed by 5 bases and 1 base, with 20 bases remaining between them. Germline CDR1 is SEHNR and CDR2 is FQNEAQ (reference sequence). The CDR3 has 17 residues. Here the CDR3 reads CASSQSPAGLENTEAFF. CDR3 bases: TGTGCCAGCAGCCAATCCCCAGCGGGCCTCGAGAACACTGAAGCTTTCTTT.

This clone was recorded once. V is TRBV10-3 and J is TRBJ2-3; D might be TRBD2 (7 bases). Germline V gene lookup returns CDR1 ENHRY and CDR2 SYGVKD. This CDR3 is built from 15 residues. V lost 8 bases and J lost 3, with 18 bases in between. The CDR3 DNA sequence: TGTGCCATCTCAGAGGGGAGGGGGGCAACAGATACGCAGTATTTT. It is translated as CAISEGRGATDTQYF.

The V and J genes are TRBV28 and TRBJ1-4; D gene ambiguous. CDR3 size: 15 residues. Germline values: CDR1 MDHEN, CDR2 SYDVKM. Deletions cut 5 bases from V and 3 bases from J, with 13 bases between. The CDR3 region is CASSIGGVPNEKLFF. In DNA, the CDR3 is TGTGCCAGCAGTATAGGCGGGGTCCCTAATGAAAAACTGTTTTTT.

V gene TRBV9 combines with J gene TRBJ1-3; tentative D call: TRBD1 (5 bases). CDR1 and CDR2 (germline): SGDLS, YYNGEE. The V gene lost 4 bases and the J gene lost 3 bases, with 14 bases spanning the gap. The CDR3 covers 15 residues. DNA of the CDR3: TGTGCCAGCAGCTATGACGGAGGGGATGGAAACACCATATATTTT. The encoded protein is CASSYDGGDGNTIYF.

The rearrangement uses TRBV9 and TRBJ2-5; 10 bases map to TRBD2. Germline-derived CDR1 and CDR2 are SGDLS and YYNGEE. CDR3 size: 14 residues. The V segment lost 0 bases and the J segment 7 bases; nucleotides outside the gene matches: 3. The CDR3 coding sequence is TGTGCCAGCAGCGTAGCCCCTAGCGGGGGGACCCAGTACTTC. Amino acid sequence: CASSVAPSGGTQYF.

The chain has TRBV7-2 and TRBJ2-4, with D possibly matching TRBD1 (5 bases). V lost 3 bases, J lost 8 bases, and 17 bases lay in between. This CDR3 is 15 amino acids long. Germline V gene sequence: CDR1 SGHTA, CDR2 FQGNSA. CDR3 sequence reads: CASSLSAQGGYIQYF. CDR3 DNA: TGTGCCAGCAGCTTGAGTGCCCAGGGTGGTTACATTCAGTACTTC.

This chain joins TRBV2 and TRBJ1-2; 9 bases fit TRBD1. The V gene end was trimmed by 3 bases and the J gene end by 6 bases; junction bases not matched to a gene: 5. Germline V lookup: CDR1 SNHLY, CDR2 FYNNEI. The CDR3 has 14 residues. CDR3 in amino acids: CASSDRTGDNGYTF. CDR3 in DNA: TGTGCCAGCAGTGATAGGACAGGGGATAATGGCTACACCTTC.

There are a few counts of this clone. The chain has TRBV12-5 and TRBJ2-2, with no clear D. Germline V CDR1 and CDR2: LGHNT, FRNRAP. The CDR3 spans 11 residues. Trimming removed 9 bases at V and 8 bases at J, with 10 bases between. The CDR3 region is CASADAGELFF. The CDR3, as DNA: TGTGCTAGCGCAGACGCTGGGGAGCTGTTTTTT.

The rearrangement uses TRBV27 and TRBJ2-5; D possibly corresponds to TRBD2 (5 bases). The CDR3 loop spans 13 amino acids. Germline lookup yields CDR1 MNHEY and CDR2 SMNVEV (reference sequence). V gave up 6 bases and J gave up 4 bases, with 12 bases separating them. CDR3 loop: CASRFLGRETQYF. The CDR3, as DNA: TGTGCCAGCAGATTTCTGGGGAGAGAGACCCAGTACTTC.

V and J are TRBV19 and TRBJ1-2; 7 bases line up with TRBD1. The CDR3 runs to 15 residues. V gave up 6 bases and J gave up 2 bases; unmatched junction bases: 9. Germline CDR1 reads LNHDA; CDR2 reads SQIVND (reference sequence). CDR3 protein: CASRIHRGVNYGYTF. Written as DNA, the CDR3 is TGTGCCAGTAGGATACACAGGGGAGTCAACTATGGCTACACCTTC. The full variable domain, rest sourced from reference TRBV19 and TRBJ1-2, is DGGITQSPKYLFRKEGQNVTLSCEQNLNHDAMYWYRQDPGQGLRLIYYSQIVNDFQKGDIAEGYSVSREKKESFPLTVTSAQKNPTAFYLCASRIHRGVNYGYTFGSGTRLTVV.

The gene calls are TRBV5-1 and TRBJ1-2, with 12 nucleotides matching TRBD1. With 3 bases clipped from V and 3 bases from J, the junction kept 9 bases outside the gene matches. The CDR3 spans 17 residues. Germline loops: CDR1 SGHRS, CDR2 YFSETQ. This CDR3 reads CASSSGTGGYGDYGYTF. CDR3 DNA sequence: TGCGCCAGCAGCTCCGGGACAGGGGGCTATGGAGACTATGGCTACACCTTC. The full variable domain, in which reference TRBV5-1 and TRBJ1-2 provide the parts outside the CDR3, is KAGVTQTPRYLIKTRGQQVTLSCSPISGHRSVSWYQQTPGQGLQFLFEYFSETQRNKGNFPGRFSGRQFSNSRSEMNVSTLELGDSALYLCASSSGTGGYGDYGYTFGSGTRLTVV.

The V and J genes are TRBV5-1 and TRBJ1-2; 9 bases are shared with TRBD1. With 3 bases clipped from V and 4 bases from J, the junction kept 10 bases outside the gene matches. The germline CDR1 and CDR2 sequences are SGHRS and YFSETQ. This CDR3 is 16 amino acids long. Here the CDR3 DNA reads TGCGCCAGCAGCTGGTTCGGGACAGGGCCTTCCTATGGCTACACCTTC. It is translated as CASSWFGTGPSYGYTF.

The chain has TRBV24-1 and TRBJ2-3; the match to TRBD1 covers 7 bases. With 0 bases clipped from V and 3 bases from J, the junction kept 8 bases outside the gene matches. The CDR3 length is 17 residues. Germline V gene sequence: CDR1 KGHDR, CDR2 SFDVKD. CDR3 nucleotide sequence: TGTGCCACCAGTGATTTGCAAGAAGGGGGCATAACAGATACGCAGTATTTT. It encodes CATSDLQEGGITDTQYF.